These 11 T cell receptor beta chains originate from one sample sequenced in a study of T cell repertoires in cytomegalovirus infection. TCRdb reanalysed the reads using MiXCR and keeps one entry per CDR3 protein. The sample holds about 310,000 distinct CDR3 sequences, roughly 15% seen once. The sample consisted of PBMCs. All receptors come from a human donor in good health (CMV status not recorded). Some clones in this sample may be carry-over from other donors' samples.

Here the CDR3 DNA reads TGTGCCAGCCGGTCCCTTCGAGGGCGGCCCGGGGATACGCAGTATTTT. Amino acids: CASRSLRGRPGDTQYF. The rearrangement joins TRBV11-2 to TRBJ2-3; maybe TRBD2 (5 bases). Germline CDR1 reads SGHAT; CDR2 reads FQNNGV. This CDR3 has 16 residues. Trimming stripped 8 bases from V and 6 bases from J, with 24 bases between. Together with reference TRBV11-2 and TRBJ2-3, the CDR3 gives the full variable domain: EAGVAQSPRYKIIEKRQSVAFWCNPISGHATLYWYQQILGQGPKLLIQFQNNGVVDDSQLPKDRFSAERLKGVDSTLKIQPAKLEDSAVYLCASRSLRGRPGDTQYFGPGTRLTVL.

This clonotype was recorded many times. The gene calls are TRBV27 and TRBJ1-1, with 7 bases identical to TRBD1. The J segment lost 2 bases and the V segment lost 5 bases, leaving 17 bases of the junction unmatched. The V gene's germline CDR1 is MNHEY and CDR2 SMNVEV (reference sequence). CDR3 size: 18 residues. Here the CDR3 DNA reads TGTGCCAGCAGTACAAACTACAGGGGTACTTCCATAAACACTGAAGCTTTCTTT. Its translation: CASSTNYRGTSINTEAFF.

This clonotype was detected ten times or more. The rearrangement uses TRBV5-1 and TRBJ1-2; D perhaps matches TRBD1 (6 bases). The CDR3 runs to 14 residues. Germline loops: CDR1 SGHRS, CDR2 YFSETQ. Trimming left V 6 bases short and J 6 bases short, with 18 bases between. The CDR3 is CASTTARTADGYTF. CDR3 nucleotide sequence: TGCGCCAGCACTACCGCGCGGACAGCTGATGGCTACACCTTC.

This rearrangement joins TRBV12-3 or TRBV12-4 to TRBJ2-7, with TRBD2 matching over 7 bases. CDR3 length: 14 amino acids. Trimming at V came to 6 bases and at J to 2 bases, leaving 7 bases not matched to a gene. CDR3 amino acids: CASRAPTSAYEQYF. CDR3 nucleotides: TGTGCCAGCAGAGCCCCCACTAGCGCCTACGAGCAGTACTTC.

This clonotype was detected ten times or more. The gene calls are TRBV7-2 and TRBJ2-6, with D tentatively TRBD1 or TRBD2 (5 bases each). The CDR3 consists of 16 residues. Per the germline V gene, CDR1 is SGHTA and CDR2 is FQGNSA. The ends were cut back, 1 base at V and 2 bases at J, with 9 bases in the middle. CDR3: CASSLGGSAGANVLTF. The CDR3 DNA is TGTGCCAGCAGCTTAGGGGGGAGCGCTGGGGCCAACGTCCTGACTTTC.

This clonotype has only a few counts. The chain couples TRBV28 to TRBJ1-1; no clear D. CDR1 MDHEN and CDR2 SYDVKM come from the germline V gene. This CDR3 contains 13 residues. V lost 5 bases and J lost 1, with 8 bases in between. This CDR3 reads CASSPPENTEAFF. The CDR3, as DNA: TGTGCCAGCAGTCCACCCGAGAACACTGAAGCTTTCTTT.

The chain is built from TRBV2 and TRBJ1-6; D possibly corresponds to TRBD1 (6 bases). Looked up from germline, CDR1 is SNHLY and CDR2 is FYNNEI. CDR3 size: 17 residues. The V gene lost 6 bases and the J gene lost 0 bases, with 15 bases spanning the gap. CDR3 bases: TGTGCCAGCAGCCAGAGACAGGCGAGCTCCTATAATTCACCCCTCCACTTT. This translates into CASSQRQASSYNSPLHF.

This clonotype showed up just a few times. V is TRBV5-1 and J is TRBJ2-1; D uncertain. This CDR3 is 14 amino acids long. V lost 0 bases and J lost 6, with 10 bases in between. CDR1 is SGHRS and CDR2 is YFSETQ in the germline V gene. CDR3 DNA sequence: TGCGCCAGCAGCTTGGATGGGGTCTTCAATGAGCAGTTCTTC. Its translation: CASSLDGVFNEQFF.

The rearrangement joins TRBV9 to TRBJ2-5; D remains unclear. Germline loops: CDR1 SGDLS, CDR2 YYNGEE. The CDR3 has 15 amino acids. V gave up 3 bases and J gave up 0 bases, with 12 bases separating them. CDR3 region: CASSDRPIDQETQYF. In DNA, the CDR3 is TGTGCCAGCAGCGACCGCCCTATAGACCAAGAGACCCAGTACTTC.

V gene TRBV5-1 combines with J gene TRBJ1-4, with TRBD1 matching over 8 bases. The germline gives CDR1 SGHRS, CDR2 YFSETQ. This CDR3 spans 15 amino acids. V was clipped by 4 bases and J by 3 bases; unmatched bases: 5. Written as DNA, the CDR3 is TGCGCCAGCAGCCAGGACAGGGCACCTAATGAAAAACTGTTTTTT. It translates to CASSQDRAPNEKLFF.

This clonotype was counted only a few times. One end of the junction fails to match germline, which may point to a read error. CDR3 loop: CASSQEQWGAYEQYF. The DNA for the CDR3 is TGTGCCAGCAGCCAAGAACAATGGGGGGCCTACGAGCAGTACTTC. The chain has TRBV4-1 and TRBJ2-7, with D perhaps TRBD2 (6 bases). This CDR3 spans 15 amino acids. Germline lookup yields CDR1 MGHRA and CDR2 YSYEKL.